These T cell receptor beta chains were read from a single sample in a study of glioma-infiltrating T cells. MiXCR was run by TCRdb on the multiplex PCR reads, yielding one entry per CDR3 protein. The table shows 100,000 to 150,000 distinct CDR3 sequences, with roughly a quarter occurring only once. Material: glioma tissue, nonneoplastic brain tissue, or PBMCs (not recorded which). The origin of the receptors is a human donor with low-grade glioma or glioblastoma, undergoing nonglioma brain surgery, or in good health (not recorded which). CDR3s include the opening cysteine and the closing phenylalanine or tryptophan. Each record gives: V gene, CDR3 protein.

TRBV3-1,CASSQDIAGEGTDTQYF
TRBV3-1,CASSQDLLWDEQFF
TRBV5-1,CASSLASPLAEAFF
TRBV6-1,CASGGLFDYTDTQYF
TRBV29-1,CSVEGYNEQFF
TRBV7-9,CASSWTGGDGTDTQYF
TRBV4-1,CASSQVGGTRSYNEQFF
TRBV7-6,CASSPGSGRSTDTQYF
TRBV14,CASSQGRVYNSPLHF
TRBV9,CASSVDIGNEKLFF
TRBV28,CASSLLQGANLRETQYF
TRBV6-1,CASSSWDRSTDTQYF
TRBV7-3,CASSVTPETGDQFF
TRBV6-1,CASSLEQGIVETQYF
TRBV12-3/TRBV12-4,CASSFRDSSGELFF
TRBV2,CATQQGQTDTQYF
TRBV29-1,CSDRRQNNEQFF
TRBV6-6,CASSYFTGPNTEAFF
TRBV7-9,CASSLDWGSNTEAFF
TRBV18,CASSPRPSTDTQYF
TRBV2,CASSVELSNQPQHF
TRBV27,CASSGTTGNTEAFF
TRBV7-2,CASSALSGVADTQYF
TRBV6-6,CASSYTQGAKASTDTQYF
TRBV20-1,CSGRWGLQETQYF
TRBV12-3/TRBV12-4,CASSDQASSYNEQFF
TRBV20-1,CSALAGGAQETQYF
TRBV20-1,CSAPVSYNEQLF
TRBV20-1,CSARSNRGGFSGANVLTF
TRBV10-1,CASSDVGGNEQFF
TRBV2,CASIGRQGAISSGNTIYF
TRBV5-1,CTSSSSDTQYF
TRBV20-1,CSARLLGEKLFF
TRBV7-2,CASSLSVGRTQYF
TRBV20-1,CSAEEGGNTEASF
TRBV20-1,CSARDKGSSGANVLTF
TRBV7-6,CASIPEVGAVTDTQYF
TRBV20-1,CSAREDRTEAFF
TRBV7-2,CASRTTGGGWTGELFF
TRBV5-1,CASSLDNNQPQHF
TRBV20-1,CSATGDSQETQYF
TRBV14,CASSLTPAQPQHF
TRBV24-1,CATSDSGTEAFF
TRBV19,CASSDTMNTEAFF
TRBV20-1,CSARELGSYGYTF
TRBV24-1,CATSDVDWMNEQFF